The rows below give T cell receptor beta chains drawn from one sample of a study of cytomegalovirus exposure and HLA in healthy donors. Assay used: immunoSEQ multiplex PCR; TCRdb lists only in-frame clones, some missing. The sample yields about 150,000 clones, approximately 94% seen once. Sequenced: PBMCs. Receptor source: a man younger than 35 in good health and CMV-seropositive. The CDR3 runs from the conserved cysteine through the conserved F or W. The order of the fields is J gene, CDR3 length, D gene, V gene, clone size, CDR3 protein, CDR3 DNA. The D gene is left open where the match is weak. The size field is filled for only some rows; it gives once, few, many or a size class.

J gene: TRBJ2-2
CDR3 length: 13
D gene: NA
V gene: TRBV30
clone size: NA
CDR3 protein: CAWDNGGGGELFF
CDR3 DNA: TGTGCCTGGGATAATGGGGGAGGCGGGGAGCTGTTTTTT

J gene: TRBJ2-7
CDR3 length: 12
D gene: NA
V gene: TRBV5-8
clone size: NA
CDR3 protein: CASSFRGYEQYF
CDR3 DNA: TGTGCCAGCAGCTTTCGGGGGTACGAGCAGTACTTC

J gene: TRBJ2-1
CDR3 length: 17
D gene: TRBD2
V gene: TRBV5-1
clone size: once
CDR3 protein: CASSSGTSGGAFDEQFF
CDR3 DNA: TGCGCCAGCAGCAGTGGGACTAGCGGGGGAGCCTTCGATGAGCAGTTCTTC

J gene: TRBJ2-7
CDR3 length: 16
D gene: TRBD2
V gene: TRBV29-1
clone size: NA
CDR3 protein: CSVEVVGTSGSYEQYF
CDR3 DNA: TGCAGCGTTGAAGTTGTGGGGACTAGCGGCTCCTACGAGCAGTACTTC

J gene: TRBJ2-7
CDR3 length: 16
D gene: NA
V gene: TRBV7-9
clone size: NA
CDR3 protein: CASSPPGARTFHEQYF
CDR3 DNA: TGTGCCAGCAGCCCACCCGGAGCTAGAACCTTCCACGAGCAGTACTTC

J gene: TRBJ2-2
CDR3 length: 16
D gene: TRBD2
V gene: TRBV7-2
clone size: NA
CDR3 protein: CASSPRASGSGGELFF
CDR3 DNA: TGTGCCAGCAGCCCCCGAGCTAGCGGGAGTGGCGGGGAGCTGTTTTTT

J gene: TRBJ2-3
CDR3 length: 15
D gene: TRBD2
V gene: TRBV6-5
clone size: NA
CDR3 protein: CASALTAGVLDTQYF
CDR3 DNA: TGTGCCAGCGCTCTTACAGCGGGAGTTTTAGATACGCAGTATTTT

J gene: TRBJ2-7
CDR3 length: 14
D gene: NA
V gene: TRBV27
clone size: once
CDR3 protein: CASSLLATSYEQYF
CDR3 DNA: TGTGCCAGCAGTTTACTTGCGACATCCTACGAGCAGTACTTC

J gene: TRBJ2-7
CDR3 length: 13
D gene: NA
V gene: TRBV5-1
clone size: NA
CDR3 protein: CASRVDRRNEQYF
CDR3 DNA: TGCGCCAGCAGAGTTGACAGGAGGAACGAGCAGTACTTC

J gene: TRBJ2-1
CDR3 length: 15
D gene: TRBD2
V gene: TRBV2
clone size: NA
CDR3 protein: CASSPGLAGKNEQFF
CDR3 DNA: TGTGCCAGCAGCCCAGGGCTAGCGGGAAAGAATGAGCAGTTCTTC

J gene: TRBJ2-1
CDR3 length: 12
D gene: NA
V gene: TRBV6-6
clone size: NA
CDR3 protein: CASGRTVDEQFF
CDR3 DNA: TGTGCCAGCGGGCGTACTGTGGATGAGCAGTTCTTC

J gene: TRBJ2-5
CDR3 length: 15
D gene: NA
V gene: TRBV28
clone size: once
CDR3 protein: CASSLRAEPQETQYF
CDR3 DNA: TGTGCCAGCAGTTTGAGGGCGGAACCACAAGAGACCCAGTACTTC

J gene: TRBJ1-5
CDR3 length: 14
D gene: TRBD1
V gene: TRBV27
clone size: NA
CDR3 protein: CASSFGQGVWPQHF
CDR3 DNA: TGTGCCAGCAGTTTCGGACAGGGGGTATGGCCCCAGCATTTT

J gene: TRBJ2-7
CDR3 length: 10
D gene: TRBD1
V gene: TRBV20-1
clone size: NA
CDR3 protein: CSAYRGEQYF
CDR3 DNA: TGCAGTGCTTACAGGGGCGAGCAGTACTTC

J gene: TRBJ1-4
CDR3 length: 16
D gene: TRBD1
V gene: TRBV5-5
clone size: NA
CDR3 protein: CASSHGQDGIFEKLFF
CDR3 DNA: TGTGCCAGCAGCCATGGACAGGATGGGATCTTTGAAAAACTGTTTTTT

J gene: TRBJ1-5
CDR3 length: 15
D gene: NA
V gene: TRBV7-2
clone size: NA
CDR3 protein: CASSTSWGVDQPQHF
CDR3 DNA: TGTGCCAGCAGCACCTCTTGGGGCGTTGATCAGCCCCAGCATTTT

J gene: TRBJ2-7
CDR3 length: 13
D gene: TRBD2
V gene: TRBV18
clone size: NA
CDR3 protein: CASSPGLASEQYF
CDR3 DNA: TGTGCCAGCTCTCCGGGACTAGCGAGCGAGCAGTACTTC

J gene: TRBJ2-2
CDR3 length: 14
D gene: NA
V gene: TRBV5-4
clone size: NA
CDR3 protein: CASSFRGNTGELFF
CDR3 DNA: TGTGCCAGCAGCTTTCGCGGGAACACCGGGGAGCTGTTTTTT

J gene: TRBJ2-7
CDR3 length: 14
D gene: NA
V gene: TRBV18
clone size: NA
CDR3 protein: CASSPSPTRDEQYF
CDR3 DNA: TGTGCCAGCTCACCTTCTCCCACCAGGGACGAGCAGTACTTC

J gene: TRBJ1-2
CDR3 length: 14
D gene: TRBD1
V gene: TRBV2
clone size: NA
CDR3 protein: CASSGQGNNYGYTF
CDR3 DNA: TGTGCCAGCTCCGGACAGGGTAATAACTATGGCTACACCTTC

J gene: TRBJ2-1
CDR3 length: 17
D gene: TRBD2
V gene: TRBV2
clone size: NA
CDR3 protein: CASRPPGTSGRSHEQFF
CDR3 DNA: TGTGCCAGCAGGCCCCCCGGGACTAGCGGGAGAAGCCATGAGCAGTTCTTC

J gene: TRBJ1-2
CDR3 length: 13
D gene: TRBD1
V gene: TRBV5-1
clone size: NA
CDR3 protein: CASSSGTGMSYTF
CDR3 DNA: TGCGCCAGCAGCTCCGGGACAGGGATGAGCTACACCTTC

J gene: TRBJ2-7
CDR3 length: 15
D gene: TRBD1
V gene: TRBV28
clone size: NA
CDR3 protein: CASSPPGTERVEQYF
CDR3 DNA: TGTGCCAGCAGCCCGCCCGGGACAGAGAGGGTCGAGCAGTACTTC

J gene: TRBJ2-1
CDR3 length: 13
D gene: TRBD2
V gene: TRBV6-1
clone size: NA
CDR3 protein: CASRTSGKNEQFF
CDR3 DNA: TGTGCCAGCCGTACTAGCGGGAAGAATGAGCAGTTCTTC